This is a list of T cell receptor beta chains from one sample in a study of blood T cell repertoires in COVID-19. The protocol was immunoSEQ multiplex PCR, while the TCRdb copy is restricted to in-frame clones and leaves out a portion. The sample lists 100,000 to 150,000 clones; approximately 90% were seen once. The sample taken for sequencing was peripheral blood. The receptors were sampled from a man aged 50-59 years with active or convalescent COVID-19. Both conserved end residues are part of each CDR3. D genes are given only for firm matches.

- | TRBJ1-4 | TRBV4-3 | TGCGCCAGCAGCCAAGATCTGGCTACTAATGAAAAACTGTTTTTT | CASSQDLATNEKLFF
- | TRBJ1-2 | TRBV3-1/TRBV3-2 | TGTGCCAGCAGCCGAGAACGACTCGGGGGCTACACCTTC | CASSRERLGGYTF
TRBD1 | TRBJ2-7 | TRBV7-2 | TGTGCCAGCAGCCGTGGGGCAGGGGGCTACGAGCAGTACTTC | CASSRGAGGYEQYF
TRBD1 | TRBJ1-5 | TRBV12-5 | TGTGCTAGTGGAAGCCAGACAGGGAGCAATCAGCCCCAGCATTTT | CASGSQTGSNQPQHF
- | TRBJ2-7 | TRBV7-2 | TGTGCCAGCAGCTTAGGGATTAGCGGTGGTTACGAGCAGTACTTC | CASSLGISGGYEQYF
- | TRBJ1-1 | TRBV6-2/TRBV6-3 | TGTGCCAGCAGTTCCCAACGATCGGGCAGGGGAGACACTGAAGCTTTCTTT | CASSSQRSGRGDTEAFF
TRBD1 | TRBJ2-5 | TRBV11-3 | TGTGCCAGCAGCTTAGGGGGAACAGGGGAAGAGACCCAGTACTTC | CASSLGGTGEETQYF
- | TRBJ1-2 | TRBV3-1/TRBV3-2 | TGTGCCAGCAGCCAAGATCTTTCGGGGGGCCGAGGCTACACCTTC | CASSQDLSGGRGYTF
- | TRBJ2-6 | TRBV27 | TGTGCCAGCAGCCCCGCCGGGGGTCTGACTGACTCTGGGGCCAACGTCCTGACTTTC | CASSPAGGLTDSGANVLTF
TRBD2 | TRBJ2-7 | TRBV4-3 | TGCGCCAGCAGCCAAGGGACTAGCCCGTTCTACGAGCAGTACTTC | CASSQGTSPFYEQYF
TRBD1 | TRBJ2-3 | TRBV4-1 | TGCGCCAGCAGCCAAGGCCCAGGGGGAATGGTAACAGATACGCAGTATTTT | CASSQGPGGMVTDTQYF
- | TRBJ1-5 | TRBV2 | TGTGCCAGCAGTATGACAGTCAATCAGCCCCAGCATTTT | CASSMTVNQPQHF